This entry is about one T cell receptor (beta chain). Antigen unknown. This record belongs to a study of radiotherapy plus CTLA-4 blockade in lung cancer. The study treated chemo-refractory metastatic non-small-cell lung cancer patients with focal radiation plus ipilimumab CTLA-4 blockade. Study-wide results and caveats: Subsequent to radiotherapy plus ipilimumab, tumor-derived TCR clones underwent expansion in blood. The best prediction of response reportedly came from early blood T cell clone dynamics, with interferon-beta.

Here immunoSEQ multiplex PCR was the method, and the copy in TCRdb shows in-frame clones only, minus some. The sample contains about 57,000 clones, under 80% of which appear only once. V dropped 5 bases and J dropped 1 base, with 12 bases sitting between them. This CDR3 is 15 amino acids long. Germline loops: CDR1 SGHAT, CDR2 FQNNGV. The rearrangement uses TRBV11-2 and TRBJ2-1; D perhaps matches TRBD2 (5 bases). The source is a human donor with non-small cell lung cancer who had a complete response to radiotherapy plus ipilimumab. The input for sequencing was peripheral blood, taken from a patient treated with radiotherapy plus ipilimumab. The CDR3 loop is CASSTPRGSYNEQFF. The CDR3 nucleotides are TGTGCCAGCAGCACCCCCCGGGGATCCTACAATGAGCAGTTCTTC.